These 22 T cell receptor beta chains were sequenced from one sample in a study of beta chain features in type 1 diabetes. The study reverse transcribed the entire isolated RNA, so it sequenced expressed TCRB transcripts. Method: immunoSEQ multiplex PCR; TCRdb's copy keeps in-frame clones and lacks some. Counted here are some 330,000 clones, approximately 11% occurring once; the ten biggest clones make up 0.015%. Sequences were obtained from naive CD4+ T cells from blood. These receptors came from a woman aged 30 to 39 in good health.

DNA for the CDR3: TGTGCCTGGAGTAGTGCGCAGGGTCTGGGCGAGCAGTACTTC. Residues: CAWSSAQGLGEQYF. The chain links TRBV30 to TRBJ2-7; D might be TRBD1 (5 bases). V was pared by 2 bases and J by 6 bases, with 17 bases between. The germline CDR1 and CDR2 sequences are GTSNPN and SVGIG (reference sequence). This CDR3 spans 14 amino acids.

This clone was counted only a few times. The chain is built from TRBV4-3 and TRBJ2-2; possible D gene TRBD1, 6 bases. CDR1 and CDR2 from the germline V gene are LGHNA and YSLEER. V was trimmed by 4 bases and J by 7 bases, leaving 10 bases between them. The CDR3 length is 13 residues. CDR3 amino acids: CASSRTGNGELFF. CDR3 sequence (DNA): TGCGCCAGCAGCCGCACAGGGAACGGGGAGCTGTTTTTT.

The chain carries TRBV5-1 and TRBJ1-5, with D perhaps TRBD1 (6 bases). The CDR3 length is 14 residues. Per the germline V gene, CDR1 is SGHRS and CDR2 is YFSETQ. V gave up 0 bases and J gave up 5 bases, with 9 bases separating them. CDR3 in DNA: TGCGCCAGCAGCTTGGGGGGGGGCGATCAGCCCCAGCATTTT. This gives the protein CASSLGGGDQPQHF.

J is TRBJ2-2 and V is TRBV5-4; 9 bases are shared with TRBD1. Looked up from germline, CDR1 is SGHNT and CDR2 is YYREEE (reference sequence). Germline trimming cut 10 bases from V and 6 bases from J; bases unmatched to any gene: 16. The CDR3 runs 16 residues. The CDR3 bases are TGTGCCTGCAAAAATCTGGGACAGGGTAGAGCCGGGGAGCTGTTTTTT. This translates into CACKNLGQGRAGELFF.

The V call is TRBV9, the J call TRBJ2-3; 10 bases align to TRBD1. The germline V gene has CDR1 SGDLS and CDR2 YYNGEE. The CDR3 contains 16 residues. V lost 5 bases and J lost 4; bases outside the gene matches: 10. In nucleotides, the CDR3 is TGTGCCAGCAGTGCACCCGGGACAGGGGTCCCAGATACGCAGTATTTT. This codes for CASSAPGTGVPDTQYF.

The rearrangement uses TRBV5-1 and TRBJ1-1; D perhaps matches TRBD1 (5 bases). Germline loops: CDR1 SGHRS, CDR2 YFSETQ. Between the trimmed V and J ends, which lost 3 bases and 1 base, there was a span of 7 bases. The CDR3 spans 13 residues. The CDR3 nucleotides read TGCGCCAGCAGCTCAGGGAAGAACACTGAAGCTTTCTTT. Translation: CASSSGKNTEAFF. Based on the CDR3 plus reference TRBV5-1 and TRBJ1-1, the full variable domain is KAGVTQTPRYLIKTRGQQVTLSCSPISGHRSVSWYQQTPGQGLQFLFEYFSETQRNKGNFPGRFSGRQFSNSRSEMNVSTLELGDSALYLCASSSGKNTEAFFGQGTRLTVV.

This clone was found a few times. V and J are TRBV28 and TRBJ1-5; D not resolved. V lost 10 bases and J 5 bases, leaving 15 bases between the germline ends. The germline V gene has CDR1 MDHEN and CDR2 SYDVKM. The CDR3 runs to 13 residues. The CDR3 sequence: CATTPGRDQPQHF. As DNA, the CDR3 is TGTGCCACCACCCCGGGGAGGGATCAGCCCCAGCATTTT.

The chain links TRBV29-1 to TRBJ2-5, with 8 bases identical to TRBD2. CDR1 is SQVTM and CDR2 is ANQGSEA in the germline V gene. V trimming: 6 bases; J trimming: 4 bases; junction bases outside the gene matches: 7. The CDR3 consists of 13 residues. The CDR3 protein is CSVGGTSRETQYF. CDR3 coding DNA: TGCAGCGTAGGTGGGACTAGTCGAGAGACCCAGTACTTC.

This clone showed up just a few times. The chain combines TRBV6-1 with TRBJ1-2; 11 nucleotides agree with TRBD1. After removal of 2 bases from V and 6 bases from J, the junction contained 8 bases not matched to a gene. In germline, CDR1 is MNHNS, CDR2 SASEGT. This CDR3 has 16 amino acids. The CDR3 DNA follows: TGTGCCAGCAGTGAATACCGGGACAGGGGGTCTCATGGCTACACCTTC. Protein: CASSEYRDRGSHGYTF.

V is TRBV7-2 and J is TRBJ2-6, with TRBD1 identical over 10 bases. CDR1 is SGHTA and CDR2 is FQGNSA in the germline V gene. This CDR3 is built from 17 residues. V lost 5 bases to trimming and J lost 2 bases; unmatched junction nucleotides: 6. The CDR3 bases are TGTGCCAGCAGCCCGGGACAGGGGCGTACTGGGGCCAACGTCCTGACTTTC. This gives the protein CASSPGQGRTGANVLTF.

Only a few counts were recorded for this clone. The chain links TRBV7-8 to TRBJ2-5, with 7 positions matching TRBD1. Trimming removed 7 bases from V and 1 base from J; junction bases left unmatched: 3. Germline V gene data show CDR1 as SGHVS and CDR2 as FQNEAQ. This CDR3 is 13 amino acids long. CDR3 loop: CASNDRVQETQYF. The CDR3 DNA is TGTGCCAGCAATGACAGGGTCCAAGAGACCCAGTACTTC.

This clone was observed a few times. The V and J genes are TRBV28 and TRBJ2-5; no definite D call. The CDR3 spans 13 residues. Germline V gives CDR1 MDHEN, CDR2 SYDVKM. V lost 3 bases to trimming and J lost 0 bases, with 5 bases between them. This CDR3 is CASSFSHQETQYF. CDR3 DNA: TGTGCCAGCAGTTTCTCCCACCAAGAGACCCAGTACTTC.

The V gene is TRBV29-1, the J gene TRBJ1-2; 8 bases align to TRBD1. The CDR3 is 12 amino acids. Germline-derived CDR1 and CDR2 are SQVTM and ANQGSEA. J gave up 4 bases and V 5 bases, and 3 bases lay outside the gene matches. The CDR3 coding sequence is TGCAGCGTTATCGACAGGGGCTATGGCTACACCTTC. Its protein product is CSVIDRGYGYTF.

This clone showed up just a few times. The chain combines TRBV15 with TRBJ2-3, with TRBD2 matching 8 bases. Germline assignment: CDR1 LNHNV and CDR2 YYDKDF (reference sequence). The CDR3 is 15 residues long. V was pared by 3 bases and J by 4 bases, with 6 bases of the junction left unmatched. CDR3 sequence reads: CATSRPGLESDTQYF. DNA for the CDR3: TGTGCCACCAGCAGGCCGGGACTAGAGTCAGATACGCAGTATTTT.

This clone showed up just a few times. The V call is TRBV6-5, the J call TRBJ2-1; 9 bases are shared with TRBD2. The CDR3 is made up of 16 amino acids. Unmatched junction bases numbered 6, after V lost 2 bases and J lost 4 bases. Germline V gene data show CDR1 as MNHEY and CDR2 as SVGAGI. DNA of the CDR3: TGTGCCAGCAGTTACCTTACTAGCGGGCCGTACAATGAGCAGTTCTTC. Its translation: CASSYLTSGPYNEQFF.

This chain joins TRBV29-1 and TRBJ2-5; TRBD2 matches at 8 bases. The V segment lost 4 bases and the J segment 4 bases; nucleotides outside the gene matches: 11. Per the germline V gene, CDR1 is SQVTM and CDR2 is ANQGSEA. This CDR3 is 15 amino acids long. In DNA, the CDR3 is TGCAGCGTTGTGGGTCCTACGGCGGGAGGAGAGACCCAGTACTTC. This sequence encodes CSVVGPTAGGETQYF.

The chain joins TRBV7-2 to TRBJ1-1; 7 nucleotides match TRBD1. CDR1 and CDR2 from the germline V gene are SGHTA and FQGNSA. This CDR3 is 15 amino acids long. V was pared by 5 bases and J by 1 base, with 7 bases of the junction left unmatched. The CDR3 region is CASSPRQGGNTEAFF. CDR3 DNA: TGTGCCAGCAGCCCTCGACAGGGAGGGAACACTGAAGCTTTCTTT.

In this sample, this clone turned up a few times. The chain carries TRBV5-8 and TRBJ2-1; D is perhaps TRBD1 (6 bases). This CDR3 is built from 15 residues. CDR1 SGHTS and CDR2 YDEGEE come from the germline V gene. V lost 4 bases and J 4 bases, leaving 15 bases between the germline ends. CDR3 protein: CASSTGQTNYNEQFF. The CDR3 bases are TGTGCCAGCAGCACCGGACAGACAAATTACAATGAGCAGTTCTTC.

A few counts support this clone. This sequence joins TRBV7-2 and TRBJ2-7, with 7 positions matching TRBD2. The CDR3 length is 14 residues. The germline CDR1 and CDR2 sequences are SGHTA and FQGNSA. Losses at the gene ends were 5 bases for V and 6 bases for J; bases not matched to a gene: 10. In nucleotides, the CDR3 is TGTGCCAGCAGCCCGCACGGACTAGGACTCGAGCAGTACTTC. This translates into CASSPHGLGLEQYF.

This clone was found a few times. The V and J genes are TRBV30 and TRBJ1-5; D is ambiguous. CDR1 GTSNPN and CDR2 SVGIG come from the germline V gene (reference sequence). This CDR3 is 15 amino acids long. Trimming left V 1 base short and J 0 bases short, with 10 bases between. CDR3: CAWSASRYSNQPQHF. CDR3 nucleotide sequence: TGTGCCTGGAGTGCCTCTAGATATAGCAATCAGCCCCAGCATTTT.

This clone has a handful of counts. V is TRBV27 and J is TRBJ1-1, with D tentatively TRBD1 (6 bases). CDR1 is MNHEY and CDR2 is SMNVEV in the germline V gene (reference sequence). The CDR3 contains 15 residues. V lost 5 bases and J lost 0, with 13 bases in between. CDR3 bases: TGTGCCAGCAGTGGCGCAGGGGTAATGAACACTGAAGCTTTCTTT. Translating gives CASSGAGVMNTEAFF.

The sample holds a few counts of this clone. V gene TRBV18 combines with J gene TRBJ1-1, with 8 bases fitting TRBD1. J was trimmed by 5 bases and V by 2 bases; bases with no gene match: 1. Per the germline V gene, CDR1 is KGHSH and CDR2 is LQKENI. The CDR3 contains 13 residues. The CDR3 spells CASSPGQGTEAFF. DNA for the CDR3: TGTGCCAGCTCACCAGGACAGGGAACTGAAGCTTTCTTT.